The source of this T cell receptor beta chain is a study of graft-versus-host responses after intestinal transplantation. This clone showed up just a few times. What it recognizes is unknown. Study conclusions and caveats: High graft-versus-host to host-versus-graft clonal ratios were seen in allografts of patients with graft-donor T cell macrochimerism.

TCRdb keeps only in-frame clones here, not all; method: immunoSEQ multiplex PCR. The sample consists of roughly 70,000 clones, nearly 85% of them appearing once. Germline V gene sequence: CDR1 MNHNS, CDR2 SASEGT. This CDR3 spans 14 amino acids. The V gene end was trimmed by 8 bases and the J gene end by 1 base; junction bases not matched to a gene: 5. J is TRBJ2-3 and V is TRBV6-1, with 8 bases identical to TRBD2. The sample was unstimulated CD4+ T cells sorted from spleen or lymph node cells, taken before transplant. This TCR derives from a human donor who was the organ donor for an intestinal transplant. This chain's CDR3 is CASAPSGRTDTQYF. The CDR3 DNA is TGTGCCAGCGCTCCTAGCGGGCGCACAGATACGCAGTATTTT.